The clone carrying this TCR beta chain occurred a few times. Clones were read by immunoSEQ multiplex PCR, and TCRdb kept only the in-frame ones, dropping some. The sample consists of around 220,000 clones, just over 85% of them appearing once. The data belong to a study of blood T cell repertoires in COVID-19. Across the whole study: Spain, Italy and the United States supplied samples that represented acute and convalescent COVID-19. Sources were T cells, B-cell-depleted T cells, or PBMCs; the material itself was cDNA or gDNA.

The CDR3 is 12 amino acids. The ends were cut back, 6 bases at V and 7 bases at J, with 7 bases in the middle. Germline V gene lookup returns CDR1 SNHLY and CDR2 FYNNEI. The chain employs TRBV2 and TRBJ1-6; D is uncertain. The clonotype originates from a man aged 18 to 30 with active or convalescent COVID-19. Sequenced input: peripheral blood. The DNA of the CDR3 is TGTGCCAGCAGGAGAGGGAATTCACCCCTCCACTTT. As protein: CASRRGNSPLHF.